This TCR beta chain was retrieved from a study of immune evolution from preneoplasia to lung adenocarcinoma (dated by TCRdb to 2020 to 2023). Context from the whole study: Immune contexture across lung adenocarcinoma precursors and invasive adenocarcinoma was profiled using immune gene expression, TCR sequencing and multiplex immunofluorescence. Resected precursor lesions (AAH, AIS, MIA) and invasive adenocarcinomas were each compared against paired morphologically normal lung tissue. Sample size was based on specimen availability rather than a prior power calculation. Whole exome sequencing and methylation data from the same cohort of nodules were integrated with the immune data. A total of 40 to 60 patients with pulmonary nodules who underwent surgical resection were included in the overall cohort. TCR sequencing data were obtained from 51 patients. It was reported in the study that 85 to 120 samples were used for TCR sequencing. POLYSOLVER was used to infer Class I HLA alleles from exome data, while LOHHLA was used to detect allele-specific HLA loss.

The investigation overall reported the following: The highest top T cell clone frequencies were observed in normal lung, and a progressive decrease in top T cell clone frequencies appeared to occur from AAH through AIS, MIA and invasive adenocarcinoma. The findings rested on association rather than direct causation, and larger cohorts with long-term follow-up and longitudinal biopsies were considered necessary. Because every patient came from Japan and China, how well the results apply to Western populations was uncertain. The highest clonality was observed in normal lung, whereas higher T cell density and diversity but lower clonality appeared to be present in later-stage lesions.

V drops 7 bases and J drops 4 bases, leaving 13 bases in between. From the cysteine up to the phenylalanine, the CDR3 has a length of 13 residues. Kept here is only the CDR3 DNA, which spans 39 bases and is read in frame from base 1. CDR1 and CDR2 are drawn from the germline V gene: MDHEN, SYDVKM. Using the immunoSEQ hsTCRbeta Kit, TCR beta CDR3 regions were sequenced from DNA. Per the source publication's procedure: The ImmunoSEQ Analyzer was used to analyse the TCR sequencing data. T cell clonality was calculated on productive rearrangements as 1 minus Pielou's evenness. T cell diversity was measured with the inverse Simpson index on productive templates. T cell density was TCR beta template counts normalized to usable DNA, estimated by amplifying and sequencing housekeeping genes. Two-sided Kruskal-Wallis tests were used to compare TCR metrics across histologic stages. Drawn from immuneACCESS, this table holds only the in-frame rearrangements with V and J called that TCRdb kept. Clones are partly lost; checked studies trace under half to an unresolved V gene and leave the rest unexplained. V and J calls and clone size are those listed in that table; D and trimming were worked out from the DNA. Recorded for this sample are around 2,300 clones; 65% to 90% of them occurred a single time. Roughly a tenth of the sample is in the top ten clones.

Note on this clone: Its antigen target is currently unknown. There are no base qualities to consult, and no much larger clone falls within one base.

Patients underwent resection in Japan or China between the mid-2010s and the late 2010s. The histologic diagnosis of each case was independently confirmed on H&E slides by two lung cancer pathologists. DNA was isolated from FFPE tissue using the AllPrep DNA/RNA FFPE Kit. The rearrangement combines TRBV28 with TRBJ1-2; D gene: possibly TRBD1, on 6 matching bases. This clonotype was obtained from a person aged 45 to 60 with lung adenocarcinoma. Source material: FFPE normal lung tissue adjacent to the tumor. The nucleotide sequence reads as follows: TGTGCCAGCACCGCAGGGGCAGTCTATGGCTACACCTTC. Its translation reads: CASTAGAVYGYTF.